This T cell receptor (beta chain) was captured in a study of OX40 agonist ivuxolimab in advanced cancers. At the level of the whole study: Ivuxolimab was a fully human IgG2 agonistic monoclonal antibody targeting the costimulatory receptor OX40 (CD134). Intravenous ivuxolimab was administered to patients every 2 weeks at six dose levels: 0.01, 0.1, 0.3, 1.5, 3 and 10 mg/kg. Of the roughly 51 patients in dose escalation, about 20 had hepatocellular carcinoma, some 15 had melanoma, 9 had renal cell carcinoma and 9 had head and neck cancer. In the dose-escalation cohort, roughly 80% of patients were male, and the mean age was around 60 years, with a range of roughly 20 to 79. Prior anti-PD-1, anti-PD-L1 or anti-CTLA-4 therapy was permitted, and checkpoint inhibitors had been received by roughly 40% of dose-escalation patients. Partial responses occurred in three dose-escalation patients, of whom one had hepatocellular carcinoma and two had cutaneous melanoma. The purpose of peripheral TCRbeta sequencing was to test whether ivuxolimab changed TCR sequence diversity and led to clonal T-cell expansion. The paper describes the monotherapy dose-escalation part (N ≈ 52 patients) of the phase I trial of ivuxolimab. Findings and caveats that apply to the study as a whole: Which antigens the clonally expanded peripheral T cells were specific for was not determined. In partial responders in the 0.1-3.0 mg/kg groups, normalized peripheral clonal expansion was found to be among the lowest, especially among CD8+ T cells. Clonal expansion of both CD4+ and CD8+ blood T cells was observed from baseline to week 6 at doses 0.1 to 3.0 mg/kg. After ivuxolimab, more expanded clones were found on average in CD8+ T cells than in CD4+ T cells. Low levels of normalized T-cell clonal expansion were also shown by some nonresponding patients.

The trial excluded patients who had a history of autoimmune disease or were on systemic immunosuppression. Peripheral blood for TCR sequencing was collected from all dose cohorts at baseline, on cycle 4 day 1, and on cycle 7 day 1. Samples were obtained from an open-label, multicenter, first-in-human phase I dose-escalation trial of ivuxolimab. Adults with locally advanced or metastatic melanoma, renal cell, hepatocellular, or head and neck squamous cell carcinoma were enrolled in the trial. Before TCR sequencing, CD4+ T cells and CD8+ T cells were sorted from peripheral blood as separate populations. As regards this clone: No antigen is known for it. Within one base of it there is no much larger clone, and no base qualities were kept.

To sequence the TCRbeta CDR3 region, genomic DNA was isolated from the sorted cells. TCRbeta CDR3 regions were sequenced using the immunoSEQ Assay. The table comes from immuneACCESS by way of TCRdb, which keeps in-frame sequences with V and J called. Part of the clones is missing from these tables; in studies checked, under half for an unresolved V gene and the rest for unknown reasons. In all, the sample holds about 58,000 clones, and roughly 80% of those were seen once. Over 1% of the sample rests with the top ten. V loses 4 bases, J loses 4 bases, and the germline ends lie 20 bases apart. Sequences MGHRA (CDR1) and YSYEKL (CDR2) are obtained from the germline V gene. Including the terminal cysteine and phenylalanine, the CDR3 comprises 16 residues. Only the CDR3 region is kept as DNA, spanning 48 bases read in frame from base 1.

The sequence links TRBV4-1 to TRBJ2-7; the D segment could be TRBD1, given 6 matching bases. Sequenced here: CD4+ or CD8+ T cells sorted from blood, sampled in a trial of the OX40 agonist ivuxolimab. This TCR came from an adult with an advanced solid tumor such as melanoma, head and neck, liver or kidney cancer. The base sequence is TGCGCCAGCAGCCTAGCTTTCGAGGGACAACTTTACGAGCAGTACTTC. It encodes CASSLAFEGQLYEQYF.